The entry that follows covers one TCR beta chain sequence. This sample was included in a study of shared T cell receptors in the human thymus. The J segment lost 4 bases and the V segment lost 4 bases, leaving 10 bases of the junction unmatched. Germline CDR1 and CDR2: SGHRS and YFSETQ. The CDR3 covers 15 residues. This table comes from immunoSEQ multiplex PCR, and its TCRdb copy is limited to in-frame clones, with some not included. The repertoire holds approximately 760,000 clones, with 80% to 90% as singletons. This sample was also put to use in a study of human thymus T cells. That study adds: Thymic tissue was derived from resections collected during corrective heart surgery. Thymic and blood repertoires showed apparently biased V and J gene usage. Related research described thymic repertoires that were highly overlapping among unrelated individuals.

V gene TRBV5-1 combines with J gene TRBJ2-5; TRBD2 matches 7 bases. Sequences were obtained from thymocytes. The TCR comes from a girl under three years old with a congenital heart defect. The CDR3 DNA is TGCGCCAGCAGCCCGGGGGGTAAGACGTCAGAGACCCAGTACTTC. Residues: CASSPGGKTSETQYF.